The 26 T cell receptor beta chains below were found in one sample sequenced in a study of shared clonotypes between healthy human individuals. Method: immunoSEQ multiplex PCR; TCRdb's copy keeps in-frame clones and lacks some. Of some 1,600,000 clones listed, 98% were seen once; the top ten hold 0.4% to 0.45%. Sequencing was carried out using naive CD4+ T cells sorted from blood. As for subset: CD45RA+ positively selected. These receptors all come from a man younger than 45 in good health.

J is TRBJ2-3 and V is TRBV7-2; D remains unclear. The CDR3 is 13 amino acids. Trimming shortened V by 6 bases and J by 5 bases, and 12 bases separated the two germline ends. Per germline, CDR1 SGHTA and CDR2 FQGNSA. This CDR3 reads CASRLRWGDTQYF. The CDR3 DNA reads TGTGCCAGCAGGTTAAGATGGGGAGATACGCAGTATTTT. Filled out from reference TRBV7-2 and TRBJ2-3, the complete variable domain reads GAGVSQSPSNKVTEKGKDVELRCDPISGHTALYWYRQSLGQGLEFLIYFQGNSAPDKSGLPSDRFSAERTGGSVSTLTIQRTQQEDSAVYLCASRLRWGDTQYFGPGTRLTVL.

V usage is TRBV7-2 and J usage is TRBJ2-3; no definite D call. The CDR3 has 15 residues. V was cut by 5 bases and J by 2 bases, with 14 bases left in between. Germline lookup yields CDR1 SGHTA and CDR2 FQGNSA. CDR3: CASSPQWTNTDTQYF. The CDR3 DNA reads TGTGCCAGCAGCCCACAATGGACCAACACAGATACGCAGTATTTT.

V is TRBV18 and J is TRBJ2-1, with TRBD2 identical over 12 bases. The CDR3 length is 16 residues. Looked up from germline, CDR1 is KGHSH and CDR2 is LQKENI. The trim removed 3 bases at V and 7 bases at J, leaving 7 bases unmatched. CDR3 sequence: CASSPRLAGDENEQFF. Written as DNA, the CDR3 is TGTGCCAGCTCACCCCGACTAGCGGGAGATGAAAATGAGCAGTTCTTC.

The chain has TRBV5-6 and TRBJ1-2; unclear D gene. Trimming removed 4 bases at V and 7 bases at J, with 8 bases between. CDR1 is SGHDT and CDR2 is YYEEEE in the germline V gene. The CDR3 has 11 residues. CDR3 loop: CASSIGFGYTF. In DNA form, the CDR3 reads TGTGCCAGCAGCATAGGGTTTGGCTACACCTTC.

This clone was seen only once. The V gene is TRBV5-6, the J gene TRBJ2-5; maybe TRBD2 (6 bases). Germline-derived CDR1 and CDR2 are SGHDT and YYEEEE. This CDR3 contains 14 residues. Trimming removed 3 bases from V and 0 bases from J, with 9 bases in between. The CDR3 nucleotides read TGTGCCAGCAGCTACGCGGGGAACCAAGAGACCCAGTACTTC. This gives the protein CASSYAGNQETQYF.

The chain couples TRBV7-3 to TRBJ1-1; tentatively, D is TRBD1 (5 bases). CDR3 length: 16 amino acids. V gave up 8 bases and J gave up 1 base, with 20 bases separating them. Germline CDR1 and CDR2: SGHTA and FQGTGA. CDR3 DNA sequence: TGTGCCAGCGGGGCAGGGAGTGGCGGGACGAACACTGAAGCTTTCTTT. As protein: CASGAGSGGTNTEAFF.

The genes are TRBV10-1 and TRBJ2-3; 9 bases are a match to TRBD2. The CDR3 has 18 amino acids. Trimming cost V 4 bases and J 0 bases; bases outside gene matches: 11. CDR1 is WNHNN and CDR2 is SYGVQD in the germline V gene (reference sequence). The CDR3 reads CASSGPAGGPTSTDTQYF. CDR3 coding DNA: TGCGCCAGCAGTGGGCCCGCGGGAGGGCCAACTAGCACAGATACGCAGTATTTT.

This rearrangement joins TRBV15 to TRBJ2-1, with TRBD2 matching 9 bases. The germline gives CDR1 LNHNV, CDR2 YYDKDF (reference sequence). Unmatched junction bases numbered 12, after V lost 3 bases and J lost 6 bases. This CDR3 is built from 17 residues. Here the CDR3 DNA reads TGTGCCACCAGCAGCCCCGTTGGCGGGACTAGCATCAATGAGCAGTTCTTC. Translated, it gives CATSSPVGGTSINEQFF.

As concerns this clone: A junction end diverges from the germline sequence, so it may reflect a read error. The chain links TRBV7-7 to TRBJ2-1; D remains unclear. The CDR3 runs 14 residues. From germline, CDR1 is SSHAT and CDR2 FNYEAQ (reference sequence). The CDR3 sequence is CASSTASLYNEQFF. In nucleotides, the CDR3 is TGTGCTAGCAGCACCGCCTCCTTGTACAATGAGCAGTTCTTC.

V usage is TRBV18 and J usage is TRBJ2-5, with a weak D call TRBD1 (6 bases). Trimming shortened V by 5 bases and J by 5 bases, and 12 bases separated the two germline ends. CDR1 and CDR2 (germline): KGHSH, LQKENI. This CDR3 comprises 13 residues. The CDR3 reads CASSSTGLETQYF. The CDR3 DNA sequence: TGTGCCAGCTCATCTACAGGGCTGGAGACCCAGTACTTC.

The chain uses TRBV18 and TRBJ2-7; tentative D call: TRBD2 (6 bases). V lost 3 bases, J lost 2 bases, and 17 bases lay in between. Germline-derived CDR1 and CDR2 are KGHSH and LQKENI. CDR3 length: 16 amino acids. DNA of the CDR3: TGTGCCAGCTCACCCCTCCGGACTATAGGACCCTACGAGCAGTACTTC. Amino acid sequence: CASSPLRTIGPYEQYF. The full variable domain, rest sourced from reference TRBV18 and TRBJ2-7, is NAGVMQNPRHLVRRRGQEARLRCSPMKGHSHVYWYRQLPEEGLKFMVYLQKENIIDESGMPKERFSAEFPKEGPSILRIQQVVRGDSAAYFCASSPLRTIGPYEQYFGPGTRLTVT.

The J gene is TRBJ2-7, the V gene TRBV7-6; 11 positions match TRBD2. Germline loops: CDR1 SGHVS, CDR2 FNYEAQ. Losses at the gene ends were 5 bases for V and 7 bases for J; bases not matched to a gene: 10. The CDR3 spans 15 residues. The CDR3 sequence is CASSPAMVAGGEQYF. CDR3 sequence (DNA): TGTGCCAGCAGCCCCGCAATGGTAGCGGGAGGGGAGCAGTACTTC.

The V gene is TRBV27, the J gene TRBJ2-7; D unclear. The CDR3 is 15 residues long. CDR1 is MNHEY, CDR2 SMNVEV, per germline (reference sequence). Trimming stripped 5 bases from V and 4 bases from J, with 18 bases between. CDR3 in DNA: TGTGCCAGCAGTCCCACCGCGTCTTTATTATACGAGCAGTACTTC. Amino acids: CASSPTASLLYEQYF.

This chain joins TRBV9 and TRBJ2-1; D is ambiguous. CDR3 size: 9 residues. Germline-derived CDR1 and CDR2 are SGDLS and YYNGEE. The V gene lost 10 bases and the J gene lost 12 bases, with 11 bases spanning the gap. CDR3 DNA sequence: TGTGCCCCTCCCGATGGGCAGTTCTTC. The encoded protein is CAPPDGQFF.

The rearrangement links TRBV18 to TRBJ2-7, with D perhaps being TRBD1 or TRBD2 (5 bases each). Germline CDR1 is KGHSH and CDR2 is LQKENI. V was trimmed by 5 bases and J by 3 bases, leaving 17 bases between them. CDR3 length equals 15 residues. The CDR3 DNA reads TGTGCCAGCTCATCCGACAGAAGCGGATACTACGAGCAGTACTTC. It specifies CASSSDRSGYYEQYF.

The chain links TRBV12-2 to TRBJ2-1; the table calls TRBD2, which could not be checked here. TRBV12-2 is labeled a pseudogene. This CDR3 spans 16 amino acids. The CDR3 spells CASRLEHSGEYNEQFF. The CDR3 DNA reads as TGTGCAAGTCGCTTAGAGCATAGCGGGGAGTACAATGAGCAGTTCTTC.

The CDR3 loop reads CASSPGLRGELFF. The CDR3 DNA follows: TGTGCCAGCAGTCCAGGGTTACGGGGGGAGCTGTTTTTT. V and J are TRBV28 and TRBJ2-2; TRBD1 is a possible D gene (5 bases). Germline lookup yields CDR1 MDHEN and CDR2 SYDVKM. CDR3 length: 13 residues. Trimming cost V 5 bases and J 8 bases, with 12 bases left between them.

The CDR3 nucleotides read TGTGCCAGCAGCTTGGTCGCCGGTACGGTGTCCTTGGAGACCCAGTACTTC. Protein product: CASSLVAGTVSLETQYF. The V call is TRBV11-3, the J call TRBJ2-5, with D unclear. The CDR3 runs to 17 residues. Trimming took off 3 bases at V and 5 bases at J, with 22 bases between the two ends. In germline, CDR1 is SGHNT, CDR2 YENEEA.

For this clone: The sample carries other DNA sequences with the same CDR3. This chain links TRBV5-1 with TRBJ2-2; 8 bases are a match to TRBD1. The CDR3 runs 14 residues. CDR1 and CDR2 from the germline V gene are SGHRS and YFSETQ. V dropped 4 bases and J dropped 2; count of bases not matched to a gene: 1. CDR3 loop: CASSGQGNTGELFF. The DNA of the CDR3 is TGCGCCAGCAGCGGACAGGGAAACACCGGGGAGCTGTTTTTT.

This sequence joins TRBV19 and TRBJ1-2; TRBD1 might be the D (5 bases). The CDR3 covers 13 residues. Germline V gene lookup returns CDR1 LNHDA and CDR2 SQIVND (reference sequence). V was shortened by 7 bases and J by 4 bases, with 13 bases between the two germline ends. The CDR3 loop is CASTSREIYGYTF. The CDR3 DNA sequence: TGTGCCAGTACCAGCAGGGAGATCTATGGCTACACCTTC. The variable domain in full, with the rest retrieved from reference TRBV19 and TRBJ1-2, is DGGITQSPKYLFRKEGQNVTLSCEQNLNHDAMYWYRQDPGQGLRLIYYSQIVNDFQKGDIAEGYSVSREKKESFPLTVTSAQKNPTAFYLCASTSREIYGYTFGSGTRLTVV.

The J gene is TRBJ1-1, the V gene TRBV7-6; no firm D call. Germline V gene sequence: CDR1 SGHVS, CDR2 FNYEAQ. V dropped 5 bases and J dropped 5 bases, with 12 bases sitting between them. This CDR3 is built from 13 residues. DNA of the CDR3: TGTGCCAGCAGCGCCCGGGAGTTTACTGAAGCTTTCTTT. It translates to CASSAREFTEAFF.

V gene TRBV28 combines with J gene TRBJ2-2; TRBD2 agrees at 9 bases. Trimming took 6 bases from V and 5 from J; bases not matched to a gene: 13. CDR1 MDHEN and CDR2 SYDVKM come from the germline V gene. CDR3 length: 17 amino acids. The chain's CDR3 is CASRPPVAGVNTGELFF. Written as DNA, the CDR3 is TGTGCCAGCAGGCCCCCAGTAGCGGGAGTAAATACCGGGGAGCTGTTTTTT. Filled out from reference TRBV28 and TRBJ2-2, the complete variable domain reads DVKVTQSSRYLVKRTGEKVFLECVQDMDHENMFWYRQDPGLGLRLIYFSYDVKMKEKGDIPEGYSVSREKKERFSLILESASTNQTSMYLCASRPPVAGVNTGELFFGEGSRLTVL.

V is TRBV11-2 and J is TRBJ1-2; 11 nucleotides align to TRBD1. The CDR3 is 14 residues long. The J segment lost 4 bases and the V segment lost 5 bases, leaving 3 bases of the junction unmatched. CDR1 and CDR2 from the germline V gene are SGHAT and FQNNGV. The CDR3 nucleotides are TGTGCCAGCAGCGAGGGACAGGGGGGCTATGGCTACACCTTC. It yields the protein CASSEGQGGYGYTF. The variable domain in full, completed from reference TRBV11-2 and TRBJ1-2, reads EAGVAQSPRYKIIEKRQSVAFWCNPISGHATLYWYQQILGQGPKLLIQFQNNGVVDDSQLPKDRFSAERLKGVDSTLKIQPAKLEDSAVYLCASSEGQGGYGYTFGSGTRLTVV.

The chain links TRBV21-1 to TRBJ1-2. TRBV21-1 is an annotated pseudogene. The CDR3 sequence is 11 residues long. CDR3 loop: CASSKSGWDFF. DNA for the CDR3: TGTGCCAGCAGCAAATCCGGATGGGACTTCTTC.

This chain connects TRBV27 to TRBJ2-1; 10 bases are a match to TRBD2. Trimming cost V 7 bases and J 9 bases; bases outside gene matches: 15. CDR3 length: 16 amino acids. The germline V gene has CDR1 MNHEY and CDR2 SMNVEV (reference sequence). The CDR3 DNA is TGTGCCAGCACCAACCAGTGGGCTAGCGGGAGTACTGAGCAGTTCTTC. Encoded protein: CASTNQWASGSTEQFF.

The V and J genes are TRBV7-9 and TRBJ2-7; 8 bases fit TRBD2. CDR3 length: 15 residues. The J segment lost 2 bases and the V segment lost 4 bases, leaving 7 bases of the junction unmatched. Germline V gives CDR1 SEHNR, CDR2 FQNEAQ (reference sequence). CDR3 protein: CASSSIRGRTYEQYF. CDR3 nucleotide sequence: TGTGCCAGCAGCTCAATTCGCGGGAGGACCTACGAGCAGTACTTC.